Listed here are 28 T cell receptor beta chains from one sample, sequenced in a study of blood T cell repertoires in COVID-19. Only in-frame clones appear in the TCRdb table, and some are missing; sequencing was by immunoSEQ multiplex PCR. The sample lists 250,000 to 300,000 clones, about 86% occurring once. Sequenced input: peripheral blood. Source of these receptors: a woman in her 70s with COVID-19, enrolled during active disease.

The rearrangement uses TRBV3-1 (or the pseudogene TRBV3-2) and TRBJ2-7, with 11 bases lining up with TRBD2. The V gene end was trimmed by 5 bases and the J gene end by 2 bases; junction bases not matched to a gene: 8. The CDR3 is 16 amino acids. Per germline, CDR1 LGHDT and CDR2 YNNKEL (reference sequence). CDR3 sequence (DNA): TGTGCCAGCAGCGACCGACTAGCGGGGCTTCCCTACGAGCAGTACTTC. This sequence encodes CASSDRLAGLPYEQYF.

A single count supports this clone. The J gene is TRBJ1-1, the V gene TRBV18; 9 nucleotides align to TRBD1. The germline V gene encodes CDR1 KGHSH and CDR2 LQKENI. Trimming removed 2 bases from V and 0 bases from J; junction bases left unmatched: 10. The CDR3 has 18 amino acids. The CDR3 is CASSPTGGPPSMNTEAFF. CDR3 nucleotide sequence: TGTGCCAGCTCACCAACAGGGGGCCCGCCATCAATGAACACTGAAGCTTTCTTT.

This clone was seen a few times. The chain recombines TRBV7-9 with TRBJ1-6, with D unclear. This CDR3 contains 17 residues. V lost 1 base to trimming and J lost 0 bases, with 10 bases between them. CDR1 is SEHNR, CDR2 FQNEAQ, per germline (reference sequence). CDR3 amino acids: CASSLDSLFSYNSPLHF. The CDR3 DNA is TGTGCCAGCAGCTTAGATTCCCTTTTCTCCTATAATTCACCCCTCCACTTT.

The gene calls are TRBV5-1 and TRBJ2-1; 11 nucleotides line up with TRBD2. The length of the CDR3 is 17 residues. Germline V CDR1 and CDR2: SGHRS, YFSETQ. J was trimmed by 4 bases and V by 0 bases; bases with no gene match: 6. The chain's CDR3 is CASSLDSGGAGYNEQFF. Here the CDR3 DNA reads TGCGCCAGCAGCTTGGATAGCGGGGGGGCCGGATACAATGAGCAGTTCTTC.

This chain joins TRBV28 and TRBJ1-1; 9 nucleotides line up with TRBD1. The junction had 4 bases not matched to a gene; V was cut back by 5 bases and J by 0 bases. CDR3 size: 15 residues. Germline assignment: CDR1 MDHEN and CDR2 SYDVKM. CDR3 nucleotides: TGTGCCAGCAGTGGACAGGGGTCCTTGAACACTGAAGCTTTCTTT. Its protein is CASSGQGSLNTEAFF.

V is TRBV5-1 and J is TRBJ2-3, with D possibly TRBD1 on 5 matching bases. Trimming took 4 bases from V and 2 from J, leaving 8 bases between them. From germline, CDR1 is SGHRS and CDR2 YFSETQ. This CDR3 is built from 13 residues. Here the CDR3 DNA reads TGCGCCAGCAGCACGGACAACACAGATACGCAGTATTTT. As protein: CASSTDNTDTQYF.

The rearrangement uses TRBV2 and TRBJ2-3, with a tentative D call TRBD1 (6 bases). With 6 bases removed from V and 6 bases from J, the gap between germline ends came to 10 bases. Germline values: CDR1 SNHLY, CDR2 FYNNEI. The CDR3 covers 12 residues. The CDR3 loop reads CASREQGDTQYF. In nucleotides, the CDR3 is TGTGCCAGCAGGGAGCAGGGGGATACGCAGTATTTT.

The chain links TRBV28 to TRBJ2-7, with TRBD2 matching over 11 bases. Germline V gene lookup returns CDR1 MDHEN and CDR2 SYDVKM. V was clipped by 6 bases and J by 0 bases; unmatched bases: 4. The CDR3 covers 15 residues. This chain's CDR3 is CASSPGLAASYEQYF. CDR3 coding DNA: TGTGCCAGCAGCCCGGGACTAGCGGCCTCCTACGAGCAGTACTTC.

This rearrangement joins TRBV6-5 to TRBJ1-2; 11 bases agree with TRBD1. The CDR3 spans 13 residues. Looked up from germline, CDR1 is MNHEY and CDR2 is SVGAGI. J was trimmed by 7 bases and V by 11 bases; bases with no gene match: 9. The chain's CDR3 is CAGTGTGGPGYTF. In nucleotides, the CDR3 is TGTGCCGGAACCGGGACAGGGGGGCCTGGCTACACCTTC.

The chain employs TRBV7-2 and TRBJ1-3; perhaps TRBD1 as D (6 bases). V was clipped by 2 bases and J by 4 bases, with 9 bases between them. This CDR3 contains 14 residues. Germline CDR1 and CDR2: SGHTA and FQGNSA. In nucleotides, the CDR3 is TGTGCCAGCAGCTTAACGACAGGCGGAAACACCATATATTTT. Its protein is CASSLTTGGNTIYF.

The V gene is TRBV27, the J gene TRBJ1-5; D unclear. Germline CDR1 reads MNHEY; CDR2 reads SMNVEV (reference sequence). Trimming took off 3 bases at V and 3 bases at J, with 6 bases between the two ends. The CDR3 runs to 13 residues. The CDR3 spells CASSFQYNQPQHF. The CDR3, as DNA: TGTGCCAGCAGTTTTCAGTACAATCAGCCCCAGCATTTT.

The chain links TRBV6-5 to TRBJ1-1; TRBD1 might be the D (5 bases). Trimming pared 6 bases from V and 6 bases from J, leaving 11 bases between. CDR3 size: 12 residues. Germline values: CDR1 MNHEY, CDR2 SVGAGI. Written as DNA, the CDR3 is TGTGCCAGCAGGGGGGGGTACCCTGAAGCTTTCTTT. The encoded protein is CASRGGYPEAFF.

This chain links TRBV7-2 with TRBJ2-3; TRBD1 matches 8 bases. The CDR3 is 13 residues long. Looked up from germline, CDR1 is SGHTA and CDR2 is FQGNSA. Unmatched junction bases numbered 6, after V lost 5 bases and J lost 8 bases. CDR3 sequence: CASSTLTGGTQYF. CDR3 bases: TGTGCCAGCAGCACCCTTACAGGGGGTACGCAGTATTTT.

The CDR3 protein is CASSPRGSSNQPQHF. In nucleotides, the CDR3 is TGTGCCAGCAGTCCCCGCGGGAGTAGCAATCAGCCCCAGCATTTT. J is TRBJ1-5 and V is TRBV28; no reliable D call. Trimming took off 5 bases at V and 0 bases at J, with 11 bases between the two ends. The CDR3 has 15 residues. CDR1 and CDR2 from the germline V gene are MDHEN and SYDVKM.

This clone was observed a handful of times. This sequence joins TRBV10-1 and TRBJ1-2, with TRBD1 as a possible D gene (5 bases). The CDR3 consists of 18 residues. CDR1 is WNHNN and CDR2 is SYGVQD in the germline V gene (reference sequence). Trimming removed 6 bases from V and 4 bases from J, with 27 bases in between. The chain's CDR3 is CASSRPTYQGLGPYGYTF. CDR3 DNA: TGCGCCAGCAGCCGTCCTACTTACCAGGGACTGGGACCCTATGGCTACACCTTC.

This chain links TRBV5-4 with TRBJ1-2, with 8 nucleotides matching TRBD1. In germline, CDR1 is SGHNT, CDR2 YYREEE (reference sequence). J lost 7 bases, V lost 0 bases, and 17 bases had no gene match. The CDR3 runs to 18 residues. The DNA for the CDR3 is TGTGCCAGCAGCTTGGTCGGCCAGGGGGCACTTTTTGTATCTGGCTACACCTTC. It specifies CASSLVGQGALFVSGYTF.

This rearrangement joins TRBV28 to TRBJ2-5, with TRBD1 identical over 7 bases. Germline V gene data show CDR1 as MDHEN and CDR2 as SYDVKM. The CDR3 length is 15 residues. The junction had 3 bases not matched to a gene; V was cut back by 1 base and J by 1 base. As DNA, the CDR3 is TGTGCCAGCAGTTTATCCGGGACAGCCCAAGAGACCCAGTACTTC. It codes for CASSLSGTAQETQYF.

The sample holds one count of this clone. The rearrangement links TRBV6-5 to TRBJ2-7; D possibly corresponds to TRBD2 (5 bases). V was clipped by 3 bases and J by 1 base, with 7 bases between them. This CDR3 contains 13 residues. The germline V gene encodes CDR1 MNHEY and CDR2 SVGAGI. The CDR3: CASSYGGSYEQYF. The CDR3 region has the DNA TGTGCCAGCAGTTATGGAGGTTCCTACGAGCAGTACTTC.

The gene calls are TRBV29-1 and TRBJ1-2, with a possible D match to TRBD1 (6 bases). The CDR3 totals 15 residues. Trimming removed 7 bases at V and 1 base at J, with 19 bases between. Germline CDR1 and CDR2: SQVTM and ANQGSEA. In DNA form, the CDR3 reads TGCAGCGCCGGAGTAGGTGACAGGTTTAACTATGGCTACACCTTC. It translates to CSAGVGDRFNYGYTF.

Written as DNA, the CDR3 is TGTGCCAGCAGTTCATCGGGGTACAATGAGCAGTTCTTC. This encodes CASSSSGYNEQFF. The chain links TRBV12-3 or TRBV12-4 to TRBJ2-1; a possible D gene is TRBD2 (5 bases). This CDR3 has 13 amino acids. V lost 4 bases to trimming and J lost 4 bases, with 8 bases between them.

The rearrangement joins TRBV5-6 to TRBJ2-6; D is possibly TRBD1 (5 bases). V was cut by 0 bases and J by 3 bases, with 10 bases left in between. The germline V gene has CDR1 SGHDT and CDR2 YYEEEE. This CDR3 region has 16 residues. This CDR3 is CASSLDRRGGANVLTF. The CDR3 DNA is TGTGCCAGCAGCTTGGACAGGCGAGGTGGGGCCAACGTCCTGACTTTC.

CDR3 amino acids: CSGVQGASTEAFF. The CDR3 DNA reads as TGCAGCGGCGTCCAGGGGGCTAGCACTGAAGCTTTCTTT. The V call is TRBV29-1, the J call TRBJ1-1; 8 bases align to TRBD1. The CDR3 is 13 residues long. Per the germline V gene, CDR1 is SQVTM and CDR2 is ANQGSEA. The J segment lost 4 bases and the V segment lost 7 bases, leaving 8 bases of the junction unmatched.

The chain uses TRBV6-1 and TRBJ2-7; D gene unclear. Trimming removed 0 bases from V and 2 bases from J, with 14 bases in between. Germline lookup yields CDR1 MNHNS and CDR2 SASEGT. This CDR3 has 16 residues. Here the CDR3 reads CASSEAHYPETYEQYF. The CDR3, as DNA: TGTGCCAGCAGTGAAGCCCATTATCCGGAGACCTACGAGCAGTACTTC.

The genes are TRBV5-1 and TRBJ1-1; D gene ambiguous. V was cut by 2 bases and J by 1 base, with 6 bases left in between. Germline V CDR1 and CDR2: SGHRS, YFSETQ. This CDR3 is built from 13 residues. The CDR3 is CASSLEANTEAFF. CDR3 DNA: TGCGCCAGCAGCTTAGAAGCGAACACTGAAGCTTTCTTT.

The genes are TRBV18 and TRBJ1-5, with D perhaps TRBD1 (6 bases). CDR3 size: 15 residues. The germline V and J ends were trimmed by 6 bases and 0 bases, with 12 bases remaining between them. Germline-derived CDR1 and CDR2 are KGHSH and LQKENI. CDR3 nucleotides: TGTGCCAGCTCCGGCCGGACAGATAGCAATCAGCCCCAGCATTTT. This codes for CASSGRTDSNQPQHF.

V gene TRBV7-2 combines with J gene TRBJ2-3, with a possible D match to TRBD2 (6 bases). CDR1 is SGHTA and CDR2 is FQGNSA in the germline V gene. This CDR3 has 15 residues. Between the trimmed V and J ends, which lost 5 bases and 5 bases, there was a span of 17 bases. The CDR3 spells CASSPAGLRGDTQYF. The CDR3 DNA reads TGTGCCAGCAGCCCCGCGGGACTCCGCGGAGATACGCAGTATTTT. Together with reference TRBV7-2 and TRBJ2-3, the CDR3 gives the full variable domain: GAGVSQSPSNKVTEKGKDVELRCDPISGHTALYWYRQSLGQGLEFLIYFQGNSAPDKSGLPSDRFSAERTGGSVSTLTIQRTQQEDSAVYLCASSPAGLRGDTQYFGPGTRLTVL.

This chain connects TRBV11-2 to TRBJ1-2; TRBD1 matches at 9 bases. Germline lookup yields CDR1 SGHAT and CDR2 FQNNGV. This CDR3 is built from 12 residues. The V and J ends lost 5 bases and 12 bases, in that order; junction bases with no gene match: 7. CDR3 residues: CASSPTGGGDTF. For the CDR3, the DNA is TGTGCCAGCAGCCCGACAGGGGGGGGAGACACCTTC.

The CDR3 loop reads CASSRLAGGQTEQFF. The CDR3 DNA reads as TGTGCCAGCAGCCGACTAGCGGGGGGGCAGACTGAGCAGTTCTTC. The V and J genes are TRBV6-4 and TRBJ2-1, with 14 positions matching TRBD2. Trimming removed 6 bases from V and 9 bases from J; junction bases left unmatched: 7. CDR3 length: 15 residues. From germline, CDR1 is MRHNA and CDR2 SNTAGT.